A single sample gave rise to the 18 T cell receptor beta chains below, sequenced in a study of T cells after yellow fever vaccination. One entry per CDR3 protein, called by TCRdb with MiXCR from the 5' RACE reads. Of a few hundred thousand distinct CDR3 sequences detected, over 10% appear once; the ten largest clones hold 0.5% to 0.6%. The material sequenced was CD4+ T cells sorted from PBMCs, taken 45 days after the yellow fever booster vaccination. The receptors were sampled from a man aged 30 to 39 who received the YFV17D yellow fever vaccine.

This clonotype was seen only a few times. The chain recombines TRBV3-1 with TRBJ2-5; 8 bases are shared with TRBD2. Per the germline V gene, CDR1 is LGHDT and CDR2 is YNNKEL (reference sequence). CDR3 length: 15 residues. Trimming cost V 3 bases and J 0 bases; bases outside gene matches: 3. In nucleotides, the CDR3 is TGTGCCAGCAGCCATAGCGGGATCTACCAAGAGACCCAGTACTTC. Its translation is CASSHSGIYQETQYF.

V and J are TRBV9 and TRBJ2-7; 9 nucleotides line up with TRBD1. Germline V gene lookup returns CDR1 SGDLS and CDR2 YYNGEE. Trimming removed 2 bases from V and 3 bases from J; junction bases left unmatched: 6. The CDR3 covers 15 residues. CDR3 region: CASSVATGGLYEQYF. The CDR3 DNA follows: TGTGCCAGCAGCGTCGCGACAGGGGGACTCTACGAGCAGTACTTC. The variable domain in full, with the rest retrieved from reference TRBV9 and TRBJ2-7, is DSGVTQTPKHLITATGQRVTLRCSPRSGDLSVYWYQQSLDQGLQFLIQYYNGEERAKGNILERFSAQQFPDLHSELNLSSLELGDSALYFCASSVATGGLYEQYFGPGTRLTVT.

The chain employs TRBV4-3 and TRBJ1-2; 7 bases are shared with TRBD1. CDR3 length equals 16 residues. With 0 bases clipped from V and 3 bases from J, the junction kept 7 bases outside the gene matches. Per the germline V gene, CDR1 is LGHNA and CDR2 is YSLEER. CDR3 nucleotides: TGCGCCAGCAGCCAAGATCGGACAGGCGGTTACTATGGCTACACCTTC. Amino acids: CASSQDRTGGYYGYTF.

This chain joins TRBV20-1 and TRBJ2-7; D is perhaps TRBD2 (5 bases). CDR1 and CDR2 (germline): DFQATT, SNEGSKA (reference sequence). CDR3 length equals 13 residues. The germline V and J ends were trimmed by 6 bases and 1 base, with 13 bases remaining between them. The chain's CDR3 is CSASAVGSYEQYF. In DNA form, the CDR3 reads TGCAGTGCCTCAGCGGTAGGTTCCTACGAGCAGTACTTC.

The rearrangement joins TRBV19 to TRBJ2-6; D remains ambiguous. Germline CDR1 and CDR2: LNHDA and SQIVND (reference sequence). The CDR3 spans 13 residues. With 6 bases removed from V and 4 bases from J, the gap between germline ends came to 7 bases. CDR3 protein: CASRLKGANVLTF. The CDR3 nucleotides read TGTGCCAGTAGGCTCAAAGGGGCCAACGTCCTGACTTTC.

This chain links TRBV6-5 with TRBJ2-1; D call uncertain. Germline lookup yields CDR1 MNHEY and CDR2 SVGAGI. V was shortened by 3 bases and J by 0 bases, with 12 bases between the two germline ends. The CDR3 length is 16 residues. The CDR3 reads CASSYIRSASYNEQFF. CDR3 bases: TGTGCCAGCAGTTATATTAGGAGCGCCTCCTACAATGAGCAGTTCTTC.

This clonotype was observed a few times. The rearrangement joins TRBV12-3 or TRBV12-4 to TRBJ2-1, with 9 bases aligning to TRBD2. The CDR3 covers 15 residues. The trim removed 4 bases at V and 2 bases at J, leaving 3 bases unmatched. As DNA, the CDR3 is TGTGCCAGCAGTTCCGGGACTAGCCCCTACAATGAGCAGTTCTTC. Its protein is CASSSGTSPYNEQFF.

This clonotype has a count of ten or more. The CDR3 reads CASRETGLNQPQHF. CDR3 DNA sequence: TGTGCCAGCAGGGAGACAGGGCTAAATCAGCCCCAGCATTTT. The chain uses TRBV25-1 and TRBJ1-5, with 7 bases matching TRBD1. Germline assignment: CDR1 MGHDK and CDR2 SYGVNS. CDR3 length: 14 residues. The trim removed 6 bases at V and 4 bases at J, leaving 6 bases unmatched.

This clonotype was counted only a few times. The CDR3 reads CASSFQHGTSTDTQYF. The CDR3 region has the DNA TGTGCCAGCAGTTTCCAACACGGGACTAGCACAGATACGCAGTATTTT. J is TRBJ2-3 and V is TRBV12-3 or TRBV12-4; possibly TRBD2 for D (6 bases). This CDR3 is 16 amino acids long. V lost 3 bases to trimming and J lost 0 bases, with 13 bases between them.

This clonotype was seen only a few times. The chain uses TRBV20-1 and TRBJ2-1, with 10 bases that match TRBD2. The junction had 6 bases not matched to a gene; V was cut back by 0 bases and J by 4 bases. CDR1 DFQATT and CDR2 SNEGSKA come from the germline V gene (reference sequence). The CDR3 runs to 16 residues. The CDR3: CSARDGGLAVYNEQFF. CDR3 DNA: TGCAGTGCTAGAGATGGCGGACTAGCGGTATACAATGAGCAGTTCTTC.

This clonotype has just a few counts. The CDR3 reads CASTLAESPGEQFF. For the CDR3, the DNA is TGTGCCAGCACCCTTGCAGAGTCCCCTGGTGAGCAGTTCTTC. The chain combines TRBV2 with TRBJ2-1; D remains ambiguous. V dropped 7 bases and J dropped 9 bases, with 19 bases sitting between them. The CDR3 spans 14 residues. The germline gives CDR1 SNHLY, CDR2 FYNNEI.

The V and J genes are TRBV21-1 and TRBJ2-1; the table calls TRBD2, which could not be checked here. TRBV21-1 is reported as a pseudogene. The CDR3 has 14 amino acids. CDR3 DNA: TGTGCCAGCAGCCGGGACTTCAGAGGCAATGAGCAGTTCTTC. It encodes CASSRDFRGNEQFF.

This chain uses TRBV5-6 with TRBJ2-1; D remains ambiguous. Trimming cost V 1 base and J 5 bases, with 10 bases left between them. The CDR3 is 14 residues long. Germline CDR1 reads SGHDT; CDR2 reads YYEEEE. The CDR3 region has the DNA TGTGCCAGCAGCTTGCGGCCGGATAACAATGAGCAGTTCTTC. Its translation is CASSLRPDNNEQFF. Complete variable domain (other parts from reference TRBV5-6 and TRBJ2-1): DAGVTQSPTHLIKTRGQQVTLRCSPKSGHDTVSWYQQALGQGPQFIFQYYEEEERQRGNFPDRFSGHQFPNYSSELNVNALLLGDSALYLCASSLRPDNNEQFFGPGTRLTVL.

The V call is TRBV4-3, the J call TRBJ2-4, with D uncertain. The V end was cut by 1 base, the J end by 0 bases, with 4 bases between. The germline CDR1 and CDR2 sequences are LGHNA and YSLEER. The CDR3 totals 14 residues. CDR3 loop: CASSQGLAKNIQYF. DNA for the CDR3: TGCGCCAGCAGCCAAGGGCTAGCCAAAAACATTCAGTACTTC.

The chain joins TRBV10-3 to TRBJ2-3; tentative D call: TRBD1 (8 bases). The length of the CDR3 is 15 residues. Trimming took off 3 bases at V and 1 base at J, with 11 bases between the two ends. Per germline, CDR1 ENHRY and CDR2 SYGVKD. CDR3 in amino acids: CAISEQGGRTDTQYF. CDR3 DNA sequence: TGTGCCATCAGTGAACAGGGGGGGCGCACAGATACGCAGTATTTT.

In its sample, this clonotype was seen once. This chain uses TRBV3-1 with TRBJ1-1; TRBD1 agrees at 11 bases. Unmatched junction bases numbered 8, after V lost 5 bases and J lost 0 bases. From germline, CDR1 is LGHDT and CDR2 YNNKEL (reference sequence). CDR3 length equals 17 residues. The CDR3 spells CASSFRTGGFVNTEAFF. The CDR3 DNA follows: TGTGCCAGCAGCTTCCGGACAGGGGGCTTTGTGAACACTGAAGCTTTCTTT.

This chain uses TRBV2 with TRBJ2-1, with D possibly matching TRBD2 (5 bases). Per germline, CDR1 SNHLY and CDR2 FYNNEI. V was clipped by 2 bases and J by 15 bases, with 17 bases between them. The CDR3 loop spans 13 amino acids. CDR3 DNA sequence: TGTGCCAGCAGTGAACTCGTGGCCTCCGGAGGGTTCTTC. Its translation is CASSELVASGGFF.

This clonotype was recorded many times. The chain employs TRBV5-1 and TRBJ2-2; perhaps TRBD2 as D (5 bases). Germline V gene sequence: CDR1 SGHRS, CDR2 YFSETQ. This CDR3 is 16 amino acids long. The germline V and J ends were trimmed by 5 bases and 0 bases, with 14 bases remaining between them. This CDR3 is CASRVGGRANTGELFF. In DNA, the CDR3 is TGCGCCAGCAGGGTGGGCGGGCGAGCGAACACCGGGGAGCTGTTTTTT.